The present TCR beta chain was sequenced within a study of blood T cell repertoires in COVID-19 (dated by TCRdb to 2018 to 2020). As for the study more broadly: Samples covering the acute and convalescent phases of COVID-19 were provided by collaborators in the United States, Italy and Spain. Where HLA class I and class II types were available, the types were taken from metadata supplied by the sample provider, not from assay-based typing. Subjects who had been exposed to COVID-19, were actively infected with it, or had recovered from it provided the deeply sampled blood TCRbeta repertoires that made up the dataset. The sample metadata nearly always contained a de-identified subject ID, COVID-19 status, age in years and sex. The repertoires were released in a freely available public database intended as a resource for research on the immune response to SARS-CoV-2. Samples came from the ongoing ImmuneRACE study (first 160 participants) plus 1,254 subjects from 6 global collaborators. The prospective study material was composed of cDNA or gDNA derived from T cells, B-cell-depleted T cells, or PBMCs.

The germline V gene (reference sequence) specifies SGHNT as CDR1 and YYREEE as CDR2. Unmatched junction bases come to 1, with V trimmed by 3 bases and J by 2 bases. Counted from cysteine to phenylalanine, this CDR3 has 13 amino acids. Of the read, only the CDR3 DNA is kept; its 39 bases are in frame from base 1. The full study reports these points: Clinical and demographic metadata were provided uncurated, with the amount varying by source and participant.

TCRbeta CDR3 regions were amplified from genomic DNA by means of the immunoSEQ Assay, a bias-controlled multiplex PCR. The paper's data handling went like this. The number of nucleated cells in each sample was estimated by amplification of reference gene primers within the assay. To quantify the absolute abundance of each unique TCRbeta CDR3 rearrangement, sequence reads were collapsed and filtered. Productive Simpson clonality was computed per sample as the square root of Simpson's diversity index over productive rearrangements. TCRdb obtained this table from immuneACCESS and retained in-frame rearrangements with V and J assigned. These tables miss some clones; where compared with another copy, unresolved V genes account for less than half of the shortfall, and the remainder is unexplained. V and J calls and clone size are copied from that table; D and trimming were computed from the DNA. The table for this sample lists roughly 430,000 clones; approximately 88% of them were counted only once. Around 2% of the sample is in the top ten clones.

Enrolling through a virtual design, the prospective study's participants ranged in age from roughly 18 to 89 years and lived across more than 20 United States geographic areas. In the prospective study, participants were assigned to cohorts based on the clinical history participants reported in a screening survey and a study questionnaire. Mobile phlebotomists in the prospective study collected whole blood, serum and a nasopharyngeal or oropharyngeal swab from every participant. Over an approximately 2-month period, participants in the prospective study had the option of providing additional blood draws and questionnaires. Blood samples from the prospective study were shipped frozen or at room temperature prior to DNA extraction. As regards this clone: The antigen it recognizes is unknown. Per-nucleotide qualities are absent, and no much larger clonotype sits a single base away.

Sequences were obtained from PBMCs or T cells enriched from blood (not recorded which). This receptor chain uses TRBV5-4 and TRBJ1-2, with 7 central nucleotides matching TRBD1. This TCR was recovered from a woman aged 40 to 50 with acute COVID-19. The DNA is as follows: TGTGCCAGCAGCTGGGACAGAAACTATGGCTACACCTTC. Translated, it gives CASSWDRNYGYTF.